This T cell receptor (beta chain) was captured in a study of human CD8 memory T cell subsets. Overall study findings and caveats: The stem-like memory and precursor exhausted T cell populations displayed similarly high diversity, which was not the case for effector memory cells. Higher diversity in stem-like memory T cells than in precursor exhausted T cells was suggested by Chao1 estimates. Repertoires of stem-like memory and precursor exhausted T cells showed minimal mutual overlap.

The CDR3 consists of 11 residues. Germline CDR1 reads DFQATT; CDR2 reads SNEGSKA (reference sequence). CCR7+ PD-1+ TIGIT+ early memory CD8+ cells with dysfunctional traits were TPEX. The authors obtained RNA from duplicate vials, each holding around 160,000 sorted CD8+ T cells, for every subset. For this clonotype: The antigen remains undetermined.

It was UMI-labeled 5' RACE by which the TCR beta libraries were made. TCRdb processed the 5' RACE reads again and assigns one entry to each CDR3 protein, with no DNA. The sample's table shows thousands of distinct CDR3 sequences. Sequenced input: CD8+ T cells from PBMCs. The chain is built from TRBV20-1 and TRBJ2-1; TCRdb picks TRBD2, but there is no DNA to check that call. This TCR came from a human donor in good health. CDR3: CSARAVPLQFF.